These 15 T cell receptor beta chains share one sample of origin, sequenced in a study of CD8 T cells in Susac syndrome. The authors reverse transcribed roughly 0.5 to 1 ug RNA with random hexamers. TCRdb re-derived calls from the immunoSEQ multiplex PCR reads in MiXCR, one entry per CDR3 protein. The sample includes around 150,000 distinct CDR3 sequences, 85% to 95% of them seen just once. Sequenced sample: CD8+ T cells from PBMCs. All receptors derive from a human donor with Susac syndrome.

This rearrangement joins TRBV29-1 to TRBJ2-3; D is ambiguous. Trimming cost V 0 bases and J 2 bases, with 9 bases left between them. The CDR3 sequence is 14 residues long. Germline values: CDR1 SQVTM, CDR2 ANQGSEA. CDR3 in DNA: TGCAGCGTTGAAGATGGCGGTAACACAGATACGCAGTATTTT. Protein product: CSVEDGGNTDTQYF.

This chain links TRBV28 with TRBJ2-1; D may match TRBD1 or TRBD2 (5 bases each). V lost 5 bases and J 3 bases, leaving 17 bases between the germline ends. Per germline, CDR1 MDHEN and CDR2 SYDVKM. The CDR3 sequence is 16 residues long. The CDR3 region is CASSPRDPSIYNEQFF. The CDR3, as DNA: TGTGCCAGCAGTCCCCGGGACCCGAGTATCTACAATGAGCAGTTCTTC.

The chain carries TRBV4-1 and TRBJ2-2; 7 nucleotides agree with TRBD2. J gave up 3 bases and V 1 base, and 5 bases lay outside the gene matches. CDR3 size: 16 residues. CDR1 is MGHRA and CDR2 is YSYEKL in the germline V gene. This chain's CDR3 is CASSQVRGTDTGELFF. The CDR3, as DNA: TGCGCCAGCAGCCAAGTGCGGGGGACGGACACCGGGGAGCTGTTTTTT.

The chain is built from TRBV14 and TRBJ2-1; 8 bases map to TRBD2. From germline, CDR1 is SGHDN and CDR2 FVKESK. Unmatched junction bases numbered 6, after V lost 4 bases and J lost 7 bases. This CDR3 is built from 14 residues. The CDR3 coding sequence is TGTGCCAGCAGCCGGGCGGGACTAGTGAATGAGCAGTTCTTC. It specifies CASSRAGLVNEQFF.

The rearrangement links TRBV7-2 to TRBJ2-2; unclear D gene. V dropped 5 bases and J dropped 10 bases, with 11 bases sitting between them. Germline CDR1 and CDR2: SGHTA and FQGNSA. The CDR3 is made up of 12 amino acids. CDR3 amino acids: CASSPFGEELFF. Written as DNA, the CDR3 is TGTGCCAGCAGCCCCTTCGGTGAGGAGCTGTTTTTT.

The gene calls are TRBV5-6 and TRBJ1-5, with D possibly TRBD1 on 5 matching bases. Germline values: CDR1 SGHDT, CDR2 YYEEEE. CDR3 length: 17 residues. V dropped 4 bases and J dropped 0 bases, with 17 bases sitting between them. CDR3: CASSHGTASYSNQPQHF. The CDR3 DNA is TGTGCCAGCAGCCATGGGACCGCGTCATATAGCAATCAGCCCCAGCATTTT.

This sequence joins TRBV12-3 or TRBV12-4 and TRBJ2-1; TRBD2 matches 9 bases. The CDR3 contains 14 residues. With 5 bases clipped from V and 6 bases from J, the junction kept 5 bases outside the gene matches. The CDR3 DNA reads as TGTGCCAGCAGTATTGGACTAGCGTCCAATGAGCAGTTCTTC. The encoded protein is CASSIGLASNEQFF.

The rearrangement uses TRBV10-3 and TRBJ2-7; TRBD1 matches 10 bases. The CDR3 sequence is 15 residues long. Germline CDR1 is ENHRY and CDR2 is SYGVKD. With 6 bases clipped from V and 9 bases from J, the junction kept 14 bases outside the gene matches. CDR3 nucleotide sequence: TGTGCCATCAGAGAAGCCCGGGACAGGGGTGGTGTGCAGTACTTC. It yields the protein CAIREARDRGGVQYF.

The chain uses TRBV13 and TRBJ1-1, with a possible D match to TRBD1 (6 bases). V shed 5 bases and J shed 1 base, with 8 bases lying between them. The CDR3 is 13 residues long. Germline CDR1 is PRHDT and CDR2 is FYEKMQ (reference sequence). The CDR3 DNA is TGTGCCAGCAGCAGGGGGTCGAACACTGAAGCTTTCTTT. Encoded protein: CASSRGSNTEAFF.

The chain has TRBV27 and TRBJ2-7; no definite D call. The CDR3 consists of 11 residues. The germline V gene encodes CDR1 MNHEY and CDR2 SMNVEV (reference sequence). Trimming pared 8 bases from V and 3 bases from J, leaving 8 bases between. CDR3 DNA sequence: TGTGCCAGCCACAGCAACTACGAGCAGTACTTC. It encodes CASHSNYEQYF.

The gene calls are TRBV14 and TRBJ2-3; no firm D call. V dropped 5 bases and J dropped 3 bases, with 15 bases sitting between them. The germline gives CDR1 SGHDN, CDR2 FVKESK. The length of the CDR3 is 15 residues. CDR3 residues: CASSEFVGGTDTQYF. In nucleotides, the CDR3 is TGTGCCAGCAGCGAATTCGTCGGTGGGACAGATACGCAGTATTTT.

The chain couples TRBV7-9 to TRBJ2-1; D ambiguous. Trimming removed 5 bases from V and 4 bases from J, with 15 bases in between. This CDR3 spans 15 amino acids. From germline, CDR1 is SEHNR and CDR2 FQNEAQ (reference sequence). The DNA of the CDR3 is TGTGCCAGCAGCGCTCTATTCCCCACATACAATGAGCAGTTCTTC. Protein sequence: CASSALFPTYNEQFF.

As DNA, the CDR3 is TGTGCCAGCAAAATCGGGGGGTATAGCAATCAGCCCCAGCATTTT. Amino acid sequence: CASKIGGYSNQPQHF. The chain employs TRBV27 and TRBJ1-5; D is possibly TRBD1 (5 bases). The CDR3 is 15 amino acids. CDR1 and CDR2 from the germline V gene are MNHEY and SMNVEV (reference sequence). The V end lost 7 bases, the J end lost 0 bases, and 13 bases lay between the germline ends.

The CDR3 spells CASSIEGSPQYQPQHF. For the CDR3, the DNA is TGTGCCAGTAGTATAGAGGGCAGCCCACAATATCAGCCCCAGCATTTT. The V call is TRBV19, the J call TRBJ1-5; D is unclear. The CDR3 is 16 amino acids. The germline V gene encodes CDR1 LNHDA and CDR2 SQIVND (reference sequence). Trimming took 0 bases from V and 5 from J, leaving 14 bases between them.

The chain employs TRBV4-1 and TRBJ2-1; 13 positions agree with TRBD2. The CDR3 runs 16 residues. From germline, CDR1 is MGHRA and CDR2 YSYEKL. With 0 bases clipped from V and 8 bases from J, the junction kept 4 bases outside the gene matches. The CDR3 spells CASSQDGLAGVDEQFF. In DNA, the CDR3 is TGCGCCAGCAGCCAAGATGGACTAGCGGGAGTTGATGAGCAGTTCTTC.